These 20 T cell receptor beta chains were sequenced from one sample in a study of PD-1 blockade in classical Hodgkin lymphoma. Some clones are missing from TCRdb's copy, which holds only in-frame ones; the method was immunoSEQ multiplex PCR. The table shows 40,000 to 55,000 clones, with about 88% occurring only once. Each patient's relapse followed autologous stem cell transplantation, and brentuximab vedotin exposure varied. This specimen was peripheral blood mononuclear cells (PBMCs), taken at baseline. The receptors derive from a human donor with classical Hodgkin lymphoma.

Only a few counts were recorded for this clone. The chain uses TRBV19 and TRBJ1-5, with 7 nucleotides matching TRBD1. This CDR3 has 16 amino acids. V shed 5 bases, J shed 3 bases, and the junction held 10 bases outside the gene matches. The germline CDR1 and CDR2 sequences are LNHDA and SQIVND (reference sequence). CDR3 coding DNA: TGTGCCAGTAGTTCCACCGGACAGGAGTCCAATCAGCCCCAGCATTTT. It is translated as CASSSTGQESNQPQHF.

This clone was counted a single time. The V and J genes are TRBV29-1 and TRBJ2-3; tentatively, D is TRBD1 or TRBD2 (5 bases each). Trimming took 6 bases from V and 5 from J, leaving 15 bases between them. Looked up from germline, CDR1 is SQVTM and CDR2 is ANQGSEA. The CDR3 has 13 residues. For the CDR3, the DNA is TGCAGCGTAGCGCCGGGACGAGTAGATACGCAGTATTTT. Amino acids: CSVAPGRVDTQYF.

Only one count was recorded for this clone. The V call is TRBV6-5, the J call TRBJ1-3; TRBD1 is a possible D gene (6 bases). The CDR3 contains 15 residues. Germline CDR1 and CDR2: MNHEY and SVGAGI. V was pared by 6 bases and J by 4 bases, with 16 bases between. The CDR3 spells CASRPPSTGGNTIYF. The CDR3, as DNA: TGTGCCAGCAGACCCCCCTCCACAGGGGGAAACACCATATATTTT.

The CDR3 DNA reads as TGTGCCAGCCGGCGGGACAGGGGTTCAGATACGCAGTATTTT. As protein: CASRRDRGSDTQYF. This chain uses TRBV11-2 with TRBJ2-3; 10 bases match TRBD1. The CDR3 extends over 14 amino acids. In germline, CDR1 is SGHAT, CDR2 FQNNGV. Trimming took 8 bases from V and 4 from J; bases not matched to a gene: 6.

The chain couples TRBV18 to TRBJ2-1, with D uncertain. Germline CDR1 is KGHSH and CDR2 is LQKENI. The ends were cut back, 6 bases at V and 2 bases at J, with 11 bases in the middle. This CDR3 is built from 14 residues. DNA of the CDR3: TGTGCCAGCTCGATCCCTCGGCCCTACAATGAGCAGTTCTTC. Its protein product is CASSIPRPYNEQFF.

The CDR3 DNA reads as TGTGCCAGCAGTGAATTGGGAGCGGGAGGGCTTTTGTCCAAAAACATTCAGTACTTC. Translation gives CASSELGAGGLLSKNIQYF. The rearrangement uses TRBV2 and TRBJ2-4; 10 nucleotides align to TRBD2. The CDR3 runs 19 residues. V gave up 2 bases and J gave up 2 bases; unmatched junction bases: 12. Germline-derived CDR1 and CDR2 are SNHLY and FYNNEI.

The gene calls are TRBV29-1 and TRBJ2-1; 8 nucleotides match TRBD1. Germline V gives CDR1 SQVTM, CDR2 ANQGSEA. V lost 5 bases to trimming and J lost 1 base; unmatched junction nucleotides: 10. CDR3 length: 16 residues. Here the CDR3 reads CSVLSDRGTSYNEQFF. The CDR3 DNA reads TGCAGCGTTCTTTCCGACAGGGGTACGTCCTACAATGAGCAGTTCTTC.

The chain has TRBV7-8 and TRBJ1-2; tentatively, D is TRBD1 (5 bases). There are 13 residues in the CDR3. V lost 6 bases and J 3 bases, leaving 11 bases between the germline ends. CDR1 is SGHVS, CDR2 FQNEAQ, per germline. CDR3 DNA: TGTGCCAGCAGTACAGCGGGGGACTATGGCTACACCTTC. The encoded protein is CASSTAGDYGYTF. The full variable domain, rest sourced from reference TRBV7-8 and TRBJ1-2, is GAGVSQSPRYKVAKRGQDVALRCDPISGHVSLFWYQQALGQGPEFLTYFQNEAQLDKSGLPSDRFFAERPEGSVSTLKIQRTQQEDSAVYLCASSTAGDYGYTFGSGTRLTVV.

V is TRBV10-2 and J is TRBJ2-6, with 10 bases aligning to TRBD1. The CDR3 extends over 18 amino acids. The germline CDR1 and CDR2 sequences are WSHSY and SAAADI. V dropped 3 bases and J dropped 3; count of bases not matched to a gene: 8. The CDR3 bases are TGCGCCAGCAGTGACGTCCCGGGACAGGGGCTTGGGGCCAACGTCCTGACTTTC. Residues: CASSDVPGQGLGANVLTF.

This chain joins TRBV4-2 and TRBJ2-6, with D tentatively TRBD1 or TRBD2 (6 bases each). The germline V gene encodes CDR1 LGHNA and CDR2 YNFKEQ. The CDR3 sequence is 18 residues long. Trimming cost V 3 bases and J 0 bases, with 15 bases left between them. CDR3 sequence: CASSQGAGGGSGANVLTF. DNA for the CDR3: TGTGCCAGCAGCCAGGGTGCAGGAGGGGGCTCTGGGGCCAACGTCCTGACTTTC.

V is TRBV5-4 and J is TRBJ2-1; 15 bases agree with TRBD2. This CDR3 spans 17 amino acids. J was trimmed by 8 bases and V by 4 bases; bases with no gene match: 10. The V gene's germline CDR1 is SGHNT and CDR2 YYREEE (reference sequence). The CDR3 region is CASSPGTSGRTGDEQFF. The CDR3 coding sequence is TGTGCCAGCAGCCCCGGGACTAGCGGGAGGACTGGGGATGAGCAGTTCTTC.

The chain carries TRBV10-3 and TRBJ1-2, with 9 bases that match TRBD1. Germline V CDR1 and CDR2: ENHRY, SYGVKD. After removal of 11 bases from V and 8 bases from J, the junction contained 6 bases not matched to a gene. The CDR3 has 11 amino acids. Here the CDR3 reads CASTTGGGYTF. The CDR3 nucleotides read TGTGCCTCAACGACAGGGGGAGGCTACACCTTC.

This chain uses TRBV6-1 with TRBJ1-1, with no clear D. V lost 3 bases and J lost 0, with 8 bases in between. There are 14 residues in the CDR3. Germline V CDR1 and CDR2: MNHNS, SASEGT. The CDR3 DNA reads TGTGCCAGCAGTGAGGAGGTCTTGAACACTGAAGCTTTCTTT. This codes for CASSEEVLNTEAFF.

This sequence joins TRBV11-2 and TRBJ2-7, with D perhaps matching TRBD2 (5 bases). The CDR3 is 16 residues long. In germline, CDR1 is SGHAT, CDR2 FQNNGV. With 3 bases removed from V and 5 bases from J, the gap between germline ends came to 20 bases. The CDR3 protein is CASSLRLSGYGDEQYF. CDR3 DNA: TGTGCCAGCAGCTTGAGGTTATCGGGGTACGGCGACGAGCAGTACTTC.

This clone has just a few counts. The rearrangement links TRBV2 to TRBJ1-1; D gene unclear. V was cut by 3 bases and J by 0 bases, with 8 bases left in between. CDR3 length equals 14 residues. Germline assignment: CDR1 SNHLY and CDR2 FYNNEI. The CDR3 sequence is CASSDPTMNTEAFF. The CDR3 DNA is TGTGCCAGCAGTGATCCCACCATGAACACTGAAGCTTTCTTT. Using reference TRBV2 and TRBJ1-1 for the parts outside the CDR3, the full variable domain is EPEVTQTPSHQVTQMGQEVILRCVPISNHLYFYWYRQILGQKVEFLVSFYNNEISEKSEIFDDQFSVERPDGSNFTLKIRSTKLEDSAMYFCASSDPTMNTEAFFGQGTRLTVV.

CDR3 sequence (DNA): TGTGCCAGCAGCCAAGATGGGGGACTTGGCGAAAACATTCAGTACTTC. The encoded protein is CASSQDGGLGENIQYF. The chain recombines TRBV4-2 with TRBJ2-4; perhaps TRBD2 as D (6 bases). Germline lookup yields CDR1 LGHNA and CDR2 YNFKEQ. V dropped 0 bases and J dropped 5 bases, with 14 bases sitting between them. This CDR3 spans 16 amino acids.

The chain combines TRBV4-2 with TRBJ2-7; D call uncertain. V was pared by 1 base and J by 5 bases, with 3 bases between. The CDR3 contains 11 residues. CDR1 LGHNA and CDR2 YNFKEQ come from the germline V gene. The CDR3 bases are TGTGCCAGCAGCCAAGGGCACGAGCAGTACTTC. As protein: CASSQGHEQYF.

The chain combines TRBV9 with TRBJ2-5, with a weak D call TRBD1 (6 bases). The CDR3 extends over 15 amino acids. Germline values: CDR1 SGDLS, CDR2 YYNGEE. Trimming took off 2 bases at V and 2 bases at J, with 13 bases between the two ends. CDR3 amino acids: CASSVEGVIQETQYF. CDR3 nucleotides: TGTGCCAGCAGCGTTGAGGGGGTGATACAAGAGACCCAGTACTTC.

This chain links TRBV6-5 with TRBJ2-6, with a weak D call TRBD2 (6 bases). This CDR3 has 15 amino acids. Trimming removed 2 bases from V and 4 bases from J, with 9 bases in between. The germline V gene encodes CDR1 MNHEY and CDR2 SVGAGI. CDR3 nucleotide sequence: TGTGCCAGCAGTTACGGGGGGACCGGGGCCAACGTCCTGACTTTC. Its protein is CASSYGGTGANVLTF.

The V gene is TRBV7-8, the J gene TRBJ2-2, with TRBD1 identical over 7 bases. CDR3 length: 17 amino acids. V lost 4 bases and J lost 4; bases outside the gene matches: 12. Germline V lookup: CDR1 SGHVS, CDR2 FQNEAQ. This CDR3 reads CASSSETTGPGTGELFF. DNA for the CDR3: TGTGCCAGCAGCTCCGAAACGACAGGGCCTGGCACCGGGGAGCTGTTTTTT.